Here is one TCR beta chain with its context. Its specificity is not known. V lost 0 bases and J 14 bases, leaving 20 bases between the germline ends. The CDR3 length is 14 residues. Per the germline V gene, CDR1 is SQVTM and CDR2 is ANQGSEA. Profiling relied on immunoSEQ multiplex PCR, and the TCRdb table lists in-frame clones only, not all of them. The sample has some 30,000 clones, about 87% seen once. The sample belongs to a study of OX40 agonist ivuxolimab in advanced cancers. Across the whole study: At doses from 0.01 to 10 mg/kg, patients were given intravenous ivuxolimab every 2 weeks. Allowance was made for prior anti-PD-1, anti-PD-L1 or anti-CTLA-4 therapy, and around 44% had some. Findings and caveats of the study: A proportion of nonresponders additionally exhibited low normalized T-cell clonal expansion. Fewer expanded clones were found on average in CD4+ than in CD8+ T cells.

The sequenced sample was CD4+ or CD8+ T cells sorted from blood, obtained in a trial of the OX40 agonist ivuxolimab. The J gene is TRBJ2-4, the V gene TRBV29-1; D may be TRBD1 or TRBD2 (7 bases each). This sequence originates from an adult with an advanced solid tumor such as melanoma, head and neck, liver or kidney cancer. In DNA form, the CDR3 reads TGCAGCGTTGAAGATAAAACACTCTCAGGGGGGGAGTACTTC. This codes for CSVEDKTLSGGEYF. The full variable domain, with the rest looked up from reference TRBV29-1 and TRBJ2-4, is SAVISQKPSRDICQRGTSLTIQCQVDSQVTMMFWYRQQPGQSLTLIATANQGSEATYESGFVIDKFPISRPNLTFSTLTVSNMSPEDSSIYLCSVEDKTLSGGEYFGAGTRLSVL.